A single sample gave rise to the 14 T cell receptor beta chains below, sequenced in a study of a mutant IDH1 vaccine in newly diagnosed glioma (dated by TCRdb to the early 2020s). What the time point label conveys for this sample: baseline, week 1 (first vaccination visit). This sample's treatment or condition label indicates: pre-vaccination baseline after standard-of-care therapy. The library relied on the immunoSEQ multiplex PCR assay. This immuneACCESS table, as held by TCRdb, lists in-frame sequences with V and J called but not all clones. Of the missing ones, under half trace to an unresolved V gene in checked studies; the others have no known cause. Counted in this sample were approximately 88,000 clones; just under 80% of them appeared once. Of the sample, 7.5% falls within the top ten clones. The source material was PBMCs, sampled from a glioma patient treated with radiotherapy, temozolomide or both. These receptors were obtained from a man in his forties with glioma.

J is TRBJ2-7 and V is TRBV20-1; tentative D call: TRBD2 (5 bases). Germline CDR1 reads DFQATT; CDR2 reads SNEGSKA (reference sequence). V lost 5 bases and J 4 bases, leaving 6 bases between the germline ends. The CDR3 contains 10 residues. CDR3 amino acids: CSAGGYEQYF. CDR3 in DNA: TGCAGTGCTGGAGGTTACGAGCAGTACTTC.

The genes are TRBV14 and TRBJ2-3; D is perhaps TRBD1 (6 bases). The V gene's germline CDR1 is SGHDN and CDR2 FVKESK. Trimming left V 1 base short and J 6 bases short, with 11 bases between. This CDR3 spans 14 amino acids. The CDR3 spells CASSQARGSDTQYF. The CDR3 DNA sequence: TGTGCCAGCAGCCAAGCCAGGGGTTCCGATACGCAGTATTTT.

The V gene is TRBV7-2, the J gene TRBJ1-1, with D possibly matching TRBD1 (5 bases). V lost 6 bases, J lost 7 bases, and 15 bases lay in between. Germline V CDR1 and CDR2: SGHTA, FQGNSA. The CDR3 loop spans 13 amino acids. CDR3 nucleotide sequence: TGTGCCAGCAGTCGGAGGGGAGGGGATGAAGCTTTCTTT. Translated, it gives CASSRRGGDEAFF.

Concerning this clone: The sample carries other DNA sequences with the same CDR3. The rearrangement joins TRBV27 to TRBJ1-2; D not certain. This CDR3 is built from 12 residues. CDR1 and CDR2 from the germline V gene are MNHEY and SMNVEV (reference sequence). V was shortened by 5 bases and J by 2 bases, with 6 bases between the two germline ends. The DNA of the CDR3 is TGTGCCAGCAGTAGAGGCAACTATGGCTACACCTTC. Translated, it gives CASSRGNYGYTF.

The chain has TRBV29-1 and TRBJ2-7; D might be TRBD2 (5 bases). CDR1 is SQVTM and CDR2 is ANQGSEA in the germline V gene. This CDR3 region has 11 residues. V was shortened by 6 bases and J by 0 bases, with 6 bases between the two germline ends. CDR3 residues: CSVRDSYEQYF. The DNA for the CDR3 is TGCAGCGTCCGGGACTCCTACGAGCAGTACTTC.

The rearrangement links TRBV4-2 to TRBJ1-2; no reliable D call. Germline V lookup: CDR1 LGHNA, CDR2 YNFKEQ. CDR3 length: 15 amino acids. V was clipped by 4 bases and J by 4 bases, with 16 bases between them. The CDR3 coding sequence is TGTGCCAGCAGCCGTGGACTCGACGTGGGCTATGGCTACACCTTC. Amino acid sequence: CASSRGLDVGYGYTF.

As concerns this clone: The junction and the germline gene differ at one end; a read error may be behind it. The CDR3 sequence: CASSLGDGTPNF. The CDR3 DNA reads TGTGCCAGCAGCTTGGGAGACGGGACACCGAATTTT. V is TRBV5-5 and J is TRBJ1-5, with D perhaps TRBD1 (6 bases). The CDR3 totals 12 residues. The germline gives CDR1 SGHKS, CDR2 YYEKEE (reference sequence). The complete variable domain, with remaining parts taken from reference TRBV5-5 and TRBJ1-5, reads DAGVTQSPTHLIKTRGQQVTLRCSPISGHKSVSWYQQVLGQGPQFIFQYYEKEERGRGNFPDRFSARQFPNYSSELNVNALLLGDSALYLCASSLGDGTPNFGDGTRLSIL.

J is TRBJ1-4 and V is TRBV6-5; perhaps TRBD1 as D (6 bases). Germline CDR1 MNHEY, CDR2 SVGAGI. The CDR3 is made up of 15 amino acids. Trimming shortened V by 6 bases and J by 0 bases, and 11 bases separated the two germline ends. The CDR3 reads CASRRGGSTNEKLFF. In DNA form, the CDR3 reads TGTGCCAGCAGACGAGGGGGATCAACTAATGAAAAACTGTTTTTT.

The V call is TRBV10-1, the J call TRBJ2-5; 7 bases line up with TRBD1. V was pared by 3 bases and J by 2 bases, with 15 bases of the junction left unmatched. There are 18 residues in the CDR3. Germline loops: CDR1 WNHNN, CDR2 SYGVQD (reference sequence). The CDR3 spells CASSDPLETYRGQETQYF. CDR3 coding DNA: TGCGCCAGCAGTGACCCACTCGAAACATACAGGGGACAAGAGACCCAGTACTTC.

The V call is TRBV30, the J call TRBJ1-6; TRBD1 is a possible D gene (5 bases). V dropped 0 bases and J dropped 6 bases, with 15 bases sitting between them. Germline loops: CDR1 GTSNPN, CDR2 SVGIG (reference sequence). The CDR3 sequence is 16 residues long. CDR3 DNA: TGTGCCTGGAGTGTATCCAGGACAACCCTTAATTCACCCCTCCACTTT. Protein: CAWSVSRTTLNSPLHF. Filled out from reference TRBV30 and TRBJ1-6, the complete variable domain reads SQTIHQWPATLVQPVGSPLSLECTVEGTSNPNLYWYRQAAGRGLQLLFYSVGIGQISSEVPQNLSASRPQDRQFILSSKKLLLSDSGFYLCAWSVSRTTLNSPLHFGNGTRLTVT.

The table lists this clone with a count of one. The V and J genes are TRBV5-1 and TRBJ1-2; 7 nucleotides agree with TRBD1. V gave up 2 bases and J gave up 7 bases; unmatched junction bases: 5. Looked up from germline, CDR1 is SGHRS and CDR2 is YFSETQ. This CDR3 is built from 13 residues. In DNA, the CDR3 is TGCGCCAGCAGCTTCCAGAGGGACAGTGGCTACACCTTC. It is translated as CASSFQRDSGYTF.

This chain joins TRBV30 and TRBJ2-7; no clear D gene. This CDR3 contains 14 residues. Germline V lookup: CDR1 GTSNPN, CDR2 SVGIG (reference sequence). V was trimmed by 1 base and J by 7 bases, leaving 17 bases between them. CDR3 DNA sequence: TGTGCCTGGAGTGAGAGGTTCGGCCGTCGGGAGCAGTACTTC. Amino acids: CAWSERFGRREQYF. The full variable domain, with the rest looked up from reference TRBV30 and TRBJ2-7, is SQTIHQWPATLVQPVGSPLSLECTVEGTSNPNLYWYRQAAGRGLQLLFYSVGIGQISSEVPQNLSASRPQDRQFILSSKKLLLSDSGFYLCAWSERFGRREQYFGPGTRLTVT.

The gene calls are TRBV13 and TRBJ1-2, with TRBD1 matching 9 bases. CDR3 length equals 14 residues. Looked up from germline, CDR1 is PRHDT and CDR2 is FYEKMQ (reference sequence). Germline trimming cut 1 base from V and 8 bases from J; bases unmatched to any gene: 5. This CDR3 reads CASSLDGQGRGYTF. DNA for the CDR3: TGTGCCAGCAGCTTAGATGGACAGGGGCGCGGCTACACCTTC.

The gene calls are TRBV19 and TRBJ2-2; D may be TRBD1 (5 bases). CDR3 length equals 13 residues. V was pared by 7 bases and J by 1 base, with 7 bases between. Germline V gene lookup returns CDR1 LNHDA and CDR2 SQIVND (reference sequence). CDR3 amino acids: CASTDRNTGELFF. CDR3 in DNA: TGTGCCAGTACCGACAGGAACACCGGGGAGCTGTTTTTT. The full variable domain, its missing parts supplied by reference TRBV19 and TRBJ2-2, is DGGITQSPKYLFRKEGQNVTLSCEQNLNHDAMYWYRQDPGQGLRLIYYSQIVNDFQKGDIAEGYSVSREKKESFPLTVTSAQKNPTAFYLCASTDRNTGELFFGEGSRLTVL.